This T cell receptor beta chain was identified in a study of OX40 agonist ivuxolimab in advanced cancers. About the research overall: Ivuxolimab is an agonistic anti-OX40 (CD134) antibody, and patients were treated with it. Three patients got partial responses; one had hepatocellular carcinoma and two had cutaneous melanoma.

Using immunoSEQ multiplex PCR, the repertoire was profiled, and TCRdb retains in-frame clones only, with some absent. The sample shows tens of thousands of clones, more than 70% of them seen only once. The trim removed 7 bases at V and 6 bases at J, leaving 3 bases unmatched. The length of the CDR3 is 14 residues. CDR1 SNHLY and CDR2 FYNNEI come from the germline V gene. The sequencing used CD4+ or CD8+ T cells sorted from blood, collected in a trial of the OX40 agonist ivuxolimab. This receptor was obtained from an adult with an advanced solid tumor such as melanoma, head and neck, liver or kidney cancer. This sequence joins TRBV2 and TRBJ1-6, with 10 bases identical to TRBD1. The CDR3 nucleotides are TGTGCCAGCACAAGGACAGGGGGTAATTCACCCCTCCACTTT. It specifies CASTRTGGNSPLHF.